This T cell receptor beta chain was sequenced for a study of blood T cell repertoires in COVID-19. The CDR3 sequence is 16 residues long. V gave up 3 bases and J gave up 7 bases; unmatched junction bases: 13. Germline V gene lookup returns CDR1 SGHAT and CDR2 FQNNGV. Produced via immunoSEQ multiplex PCR; TCRdb's table is partial and in-frame only. Counted here are around 290,000 clones, around 90% occurring once; the ten biggest clones make up less than 2%. Those who participated ranged in age from roughly 18 to 89 years and resided in some 24 US areas. The specimen was PBMCs or T cells enriched from blood (not recorded which). The V gene is TRBV11-2, the J gene TRBJ2-7; TRBD2 aligns across 9 bases. The clonotype was recovered from a woman aged 40-49 years who had recovered from COVID-19. CDR3 bases: TGTGCCAGCAGCTTGGGTAGCACTAGCGGGTTCTTAGAGCAGTACTTC. This codes for CASSLGSTSGFLEQYF.